This T cell receptor (beta chain) was sequenced for a study of graft-versus-host responses after intestinal transplantation. V lost 1 base, J lost 12 bases, and 23 bases lay in between. The CDR3 spans 17 residues. Germline V gene lookup returns CDR1 SGHKS and CDR2 YYEKEE (reference sequence). Remarks on this clone: Its specificity is not known.

The assay was immunoSEQ multiplex PCR, and TCRdb's table has in-frame clones only and misses some. This table has more than 65,000 clones, roughly nine tenths appearing once. Study-level points and caveats: After transplant, early declines in HvG clones were associated with peak levels of circulating GvH clones.

Sample: unstimulated CD4+ T cells sorted from spleen or lymph node cells, taken before intestinal transplant. The chain recombines TRBV5-5 with TRBJ1-6; tentatively, D is TRBD1 (5 bases). The sequence derives from a human donor who received an intestinal transplant. In DNA, the CDR3 is TGTGCCAGCAGCTTGTTGGCAGGGCCCGCGAACGAATTACCCCTCCACTTT. Translating it yields CASSLLAGPANELPLHF. Full variable domain (outside the CDR3, taken from reference TRBV5-5 and TRBJ1-6): DAGVTQSPTHLIKTRGQQVTLRCSPISGHKSVSWYQQVLGQGPQFIFQYYEKEERGRGNFPDRFSARQFPNYSSELNVNALLLGDSALYLCASSLLAGPANELPLHFGNGTRLTVT.